This T cell receptor (beta chain) was recovered during a study of OX40 agonist ivuxolimab in advanced cancers. The CDR3 loop spans 16 amino acids. Trimming left V 0 bases short and J 4 bases short, with 10 bases between. CDR1 is LGHNA, CDR2 YSLEER, per germline. Findings of the study overall: Several nonresponders also turned out to have low normalized T-cell clonal expansion. Antigen targets of the expanded peripheral T cells went undetermined.

Clones were sequenced by immunoSEQ multiplex PCR, and TCRdb holds only the in-frame ones, with some missing. The sample shows tens of thousands of clones, 75% to 90% of them seen only once. With respect to this clone: Its target is not known.

This chain uses TRBV4-3 with TRBJ1-6, with D tentatively TRBD1 (6 bases). This TCR derives from an adult with an advanced solid tumor such as melanoma, head and neck, liver or kidney cancer. This specimen was CD4+ or CD8+ T cells sorted from blood, taken in a trial of the OX40 agonist ivuxolimab. The CDR3 region has the DNA TGCGCCAGCAGCCAAGATCTAGGACAGTATAATTCACCCCTCCACTTT. Amino acids: CASSQDLGQYNSPLHF.